These T cell receptor beta chains were read from a single sample in a study of T cells expressing NK-cell markers. TCRdb re-called the 5' RACE reads and gives one entry per CDR3 protein, without DNA. The listing records over 150,000 distinct CDR3 sequences. Sequencing was done on a sample of blood T cells: a sorted CD56 or NKG2C T cell subset, CD4+ or CD8+ T cells, or bulk PBMC T cells (not recorded which). The origin of the receptors is a woman between 45 and 65 years old in good health. Both conserved end residues are part of each CDR3.

V	J	CDR3
TRBV9	TRBJ2-3	CASSGGTRGLDTQYF
TRBV27	TRBJ1-4	CASSLQGTRGLATNEKLFF
TRBV13	TRBJ2-5	CASSSTLAELQETQYF
TRBV11-2	TRBJ2-7	CASSLEGSPYEQYF
TRBV5-1	TRBJ2-5	CASSLGWGEETQYF
TRBV12-3/TRBV12-4	TRBJ2-3	CASSSSWSTDTQYF
TRBV6-1	TRBJ1-1	CATPDGTGAEAFF
TRBV20-1	TRBJ2-7	CSARDFGTSGNEQYF
TRBV12-3/TRBV12-4	TRBJ2-1	CASSLWLAGADEQFF
TRBV11-2	TRBJ2-7	CASSAGLGDRDEQYF
TRBV9	TRBJ2-1	CASSSRTSGRGAYNEQFF
TRBV28	TRBJ2-7	CASKVPGESYEQYF
TRBV2	TRBJ2-1	CASRETASSYNEQFF
TRBV29-1	TRBJ2-7	CSVEASGRGYEQYF
TRBV7-9	TRBJ2-7	CASSSDRSPYEQYF
TRBV27	TRBJ1-1	CASSLSSGVGAFF
TRBV5-1	TRBJ2-1	CASSLALAGANEQFF
TRBV7-8	TRBJ2-1	CASSLQTRDMMNEQFF
TRBV2	TRBJ2-1	CASSEVEGHQMNEQFF
TRBV7-9	TRBJ2-7	CASSSLSDEQYF
TRBV19	TRBJ1-1	CASSSPGTEAFF
TRBV29-1	TRBJ1-3	CSVAKSGNTIYF
TRBV14	TRBJ2-7	CASSKLRRAQYF
TRBV19	TRBJ2-7	CASAPSGTMLYEQYF
TRBV27	TRBJ2-5	CASSERTGGETQYF
TRBV12-3/TRBV12-4	TRBJ2-3	CASSPRPDTQYF
TRBV5-1	TRBJ2-4	CASSLGGAKNIQYF
TRBV29-1	TRBJ2-7	CSAQGSYEQYF
TRBV7-8	TRBJ2-7	CASSLGSLPYEQYF
TRBV11-2	TRBJ2-7	CASSLDLNIPYEQYF
TRBV10-3	TRBJ1-5	CAISSGLPNQPQHF
TRBV7-9	TRBJ2-1	CASSLGSGGHNEQFF
TRBV25-1	TRBJ2-7	CASSPRDGTYEQYF
TRBV13	TRBJ2-3	CASSFQHTQYF
TRBV29-1	TRBJ2-7	CSVVTSGLNEQYF
TRBV4-1	TRBJ2-1	CASSQVERVGEQFF
TRBV9	TRBJ2-7	CASSVMGETAIYEQYF
TRBV7-9	TRBJ2-1	CASSSLLVSYNEQFF
TRBV5-1	TRBJ2-1	CASSLVGDGNEQFF
TRBV12-3/TRBV12-4	TRBJ2-4	CASSLQSGSRFAKNIQYF
TRBV20-1	TRBJ1-5	CSAQTGLSNQPQHF
TRBV7-9	TRBJ1-4	CASSPFKGGRSEKLFF
TRBV15	TRBJ2-1	CATRMGLAGVEQFF
TRBV7-8	TRBJ2-7	CASSLIPRAYEQYF
TRBV24-1	TRBJ2-4	CATSDLGGDIQYF
TRBV29-1	TRBJ1-2	CSVGGRGVYGYTF
TRBV6-4	TRBJ2-5	CASSEGTTETQYF
TRBV20-1	TRBJ2-2	CSARSVLTGELFF
TRBV5-1	TRBJ2-2	CASSYQPTGQNTGELFF
TRBV3-1	TRBJ2-2	CASSQGLAGAGELFF
TRBV3-1	TRBJ2-7	CASSRRRSTGKTYEQYF
TRBV10-2	TRBJ2-1	CASSDSRKEQFF
TRBV6-1	TRBJ2-1	CASNLGLSDEQFF
TRBV12-5	TRBJ2-3	CASGFSAGRLTDTQYF
TRBV18	TRBJ2-3	CASSPLIGRAQLYTDTQYF
TRBV7-6	TRBJ2-1	CASSRKPGLAGAVGNEQFF
TRBV4-1	TRBJ2-2	CASSQVLPDVRAGELFF
TRBV11-2	TRBJ2-1	CASSHINEQFF
TRBV12-3/TRBV12-4	TRBJ2-3	CASSLISGLDTQYF